This T cell receptor beta chain was captured by sequencing in a study of regulatory T cells in long-lasting Graves disease. Turning to the study itself: The study enrolled newly diagnosed Graves' patients on antithyroid drugs under 3 months.

Trimming took 5 bases from V and 6 from J; bases not matched to a gene: 7. Germline V lookup: CDR1 DFQATT, CDR2 SNEGSKA (reference sequence). This CDR3 region has 14 residues. This sample's time point: newly diagnosed GD, antithyroid drugs for less than 3 months. Isolated PBMC RNA provided the starting material for the TCR library. Arm-PCR of CDR3 regions and iRepertoire HTBI primers were the basis on which TCR beta libraries were built. TCRdb reprocessed the multiplex PCR reads via MiXCR and lists one record per CDR3 protein. The sample contains about 540,000 distinct CDR3 sequences, about 14% of which appear only once. The data were also submitted as part of a second study, on T cells in Graves' hyperthyroidism and ophthalmopathy.

The rearrangement joins TRBV20-1 to TRBJ2-2, with 9 bases identical to TRBD1. The clonotype was recovered from a man aged 25 to 40 with Graves disease. The sample was peripheral blood mononuclear cells (PBMCs), taken at new diagnosis, from a patient treated with antithyroid drugs. The CDR3 sequence: CSALLGQGPGELFF. CDR3 DNA sequence: TGCAGTGCTTTATTGGGACAGGGACCCGGGGAGCTGTTTTTT.